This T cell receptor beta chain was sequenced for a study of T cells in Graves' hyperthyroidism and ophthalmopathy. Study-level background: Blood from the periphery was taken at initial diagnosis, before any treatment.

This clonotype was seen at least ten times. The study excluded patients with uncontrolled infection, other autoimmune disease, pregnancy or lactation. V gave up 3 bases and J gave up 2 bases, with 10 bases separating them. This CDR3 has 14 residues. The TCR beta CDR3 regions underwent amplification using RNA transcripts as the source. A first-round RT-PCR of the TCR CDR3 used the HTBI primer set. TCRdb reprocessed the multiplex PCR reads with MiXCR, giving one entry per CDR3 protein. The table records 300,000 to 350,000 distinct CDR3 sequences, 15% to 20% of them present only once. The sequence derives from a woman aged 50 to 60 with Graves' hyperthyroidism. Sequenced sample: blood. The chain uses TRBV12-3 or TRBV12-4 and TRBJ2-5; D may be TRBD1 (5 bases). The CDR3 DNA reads TGTGCCAGCAGTTTGACCCAGGGACAAGAGACCCAGTACTTC. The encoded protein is CASSLTQGQETQYF.